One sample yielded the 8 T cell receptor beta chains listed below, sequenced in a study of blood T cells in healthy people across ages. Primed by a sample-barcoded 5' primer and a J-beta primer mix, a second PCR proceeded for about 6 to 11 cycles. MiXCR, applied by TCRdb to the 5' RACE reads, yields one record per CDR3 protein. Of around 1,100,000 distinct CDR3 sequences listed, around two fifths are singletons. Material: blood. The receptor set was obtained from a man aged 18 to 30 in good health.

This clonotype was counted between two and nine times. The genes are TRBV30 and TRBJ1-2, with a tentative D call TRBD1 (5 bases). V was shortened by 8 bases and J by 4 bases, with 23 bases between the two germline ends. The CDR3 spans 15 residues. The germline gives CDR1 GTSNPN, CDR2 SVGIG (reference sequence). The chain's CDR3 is CAAQGALKAFYGYTF. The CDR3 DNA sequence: TGTGCCGCACAAGGGGCTCTCAAGGCGTTCTATGGCTACACCTTC.

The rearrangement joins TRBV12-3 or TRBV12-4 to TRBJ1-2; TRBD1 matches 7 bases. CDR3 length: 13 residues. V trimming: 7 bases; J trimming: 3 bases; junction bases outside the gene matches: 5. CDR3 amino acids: CASKEGADYGYTF. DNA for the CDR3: TGTGCCAGCAAAGAGGGGGCTGACTATGGCTACACCTTC.

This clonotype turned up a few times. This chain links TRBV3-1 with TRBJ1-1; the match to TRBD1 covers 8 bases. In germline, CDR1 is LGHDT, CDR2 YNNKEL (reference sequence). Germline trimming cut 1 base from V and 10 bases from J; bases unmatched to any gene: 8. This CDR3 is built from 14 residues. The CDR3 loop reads CASSQAGGVQGAFF. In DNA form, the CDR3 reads TGTGCCAGCAGCCAAGCAGGGGGCGTTCAGGGAGCTTTCTTT.

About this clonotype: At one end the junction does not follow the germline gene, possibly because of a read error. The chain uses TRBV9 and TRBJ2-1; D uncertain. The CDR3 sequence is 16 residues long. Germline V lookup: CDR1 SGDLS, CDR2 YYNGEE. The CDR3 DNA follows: TGTGCCAGCAACCGGGTCCCCACAAGCTCCTACAATAAGCAGTTCTTC. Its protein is CASNRVPTSSYNKQFF.

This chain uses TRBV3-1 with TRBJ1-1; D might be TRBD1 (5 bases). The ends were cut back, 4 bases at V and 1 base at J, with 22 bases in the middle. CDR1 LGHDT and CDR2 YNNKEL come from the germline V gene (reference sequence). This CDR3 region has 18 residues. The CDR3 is CASSLTTGLPEANTEAFF. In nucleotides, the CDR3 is TGTGCCAGCAGCCTAACGACGGGACTTCCCGAGGCGAACACTGAAGCTTTCTTT. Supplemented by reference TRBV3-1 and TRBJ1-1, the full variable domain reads DTAVSQTPKYLVTQMGNDKSIKCEQNLGHDTMYWYKQDSKKFLKIMFSYNNKELIINETVPNRFSPKSPDKAHLNLHINSLELGDSAVYFCASSLTTGLPEANTEAFFGQGTRLTVV.

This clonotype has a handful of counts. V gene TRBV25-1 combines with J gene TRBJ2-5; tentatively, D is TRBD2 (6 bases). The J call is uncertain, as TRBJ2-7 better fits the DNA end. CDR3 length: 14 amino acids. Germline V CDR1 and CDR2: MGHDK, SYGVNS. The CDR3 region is CASSNTGVSYEQYF. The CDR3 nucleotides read TGTGCCAGCAGTAATACGGGGGTCTCCTACGAGCAGTACTTC.

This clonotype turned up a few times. The chain's CDR3 is CASSQLPPPDAWGLYNEQFF. The CDR3 region has the DNA TGTGCCAGCAGCCAACTCCCGCCGCCCGACGCCTGGGGTCTCTACAATGAGCAGTTCTTC. This chain joins TRBV14 and TRBJ2-1; no clear D gene. The CDR3 runs to 20 residues. V lost 2 bases, J lost 3 bases, and 26 bases lay in between. CDR1 and CDR2 from the germline V gene are SGHDN and FVKESK.

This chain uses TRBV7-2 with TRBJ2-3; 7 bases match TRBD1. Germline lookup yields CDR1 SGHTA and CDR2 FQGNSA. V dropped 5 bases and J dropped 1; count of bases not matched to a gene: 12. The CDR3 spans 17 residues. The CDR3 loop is CASSRGQETYRTDTQYF. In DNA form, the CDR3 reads TGTGCCAGCAGCCGTGGACAGGAGACTTATCGCACAGATACGCAGTATTTT.